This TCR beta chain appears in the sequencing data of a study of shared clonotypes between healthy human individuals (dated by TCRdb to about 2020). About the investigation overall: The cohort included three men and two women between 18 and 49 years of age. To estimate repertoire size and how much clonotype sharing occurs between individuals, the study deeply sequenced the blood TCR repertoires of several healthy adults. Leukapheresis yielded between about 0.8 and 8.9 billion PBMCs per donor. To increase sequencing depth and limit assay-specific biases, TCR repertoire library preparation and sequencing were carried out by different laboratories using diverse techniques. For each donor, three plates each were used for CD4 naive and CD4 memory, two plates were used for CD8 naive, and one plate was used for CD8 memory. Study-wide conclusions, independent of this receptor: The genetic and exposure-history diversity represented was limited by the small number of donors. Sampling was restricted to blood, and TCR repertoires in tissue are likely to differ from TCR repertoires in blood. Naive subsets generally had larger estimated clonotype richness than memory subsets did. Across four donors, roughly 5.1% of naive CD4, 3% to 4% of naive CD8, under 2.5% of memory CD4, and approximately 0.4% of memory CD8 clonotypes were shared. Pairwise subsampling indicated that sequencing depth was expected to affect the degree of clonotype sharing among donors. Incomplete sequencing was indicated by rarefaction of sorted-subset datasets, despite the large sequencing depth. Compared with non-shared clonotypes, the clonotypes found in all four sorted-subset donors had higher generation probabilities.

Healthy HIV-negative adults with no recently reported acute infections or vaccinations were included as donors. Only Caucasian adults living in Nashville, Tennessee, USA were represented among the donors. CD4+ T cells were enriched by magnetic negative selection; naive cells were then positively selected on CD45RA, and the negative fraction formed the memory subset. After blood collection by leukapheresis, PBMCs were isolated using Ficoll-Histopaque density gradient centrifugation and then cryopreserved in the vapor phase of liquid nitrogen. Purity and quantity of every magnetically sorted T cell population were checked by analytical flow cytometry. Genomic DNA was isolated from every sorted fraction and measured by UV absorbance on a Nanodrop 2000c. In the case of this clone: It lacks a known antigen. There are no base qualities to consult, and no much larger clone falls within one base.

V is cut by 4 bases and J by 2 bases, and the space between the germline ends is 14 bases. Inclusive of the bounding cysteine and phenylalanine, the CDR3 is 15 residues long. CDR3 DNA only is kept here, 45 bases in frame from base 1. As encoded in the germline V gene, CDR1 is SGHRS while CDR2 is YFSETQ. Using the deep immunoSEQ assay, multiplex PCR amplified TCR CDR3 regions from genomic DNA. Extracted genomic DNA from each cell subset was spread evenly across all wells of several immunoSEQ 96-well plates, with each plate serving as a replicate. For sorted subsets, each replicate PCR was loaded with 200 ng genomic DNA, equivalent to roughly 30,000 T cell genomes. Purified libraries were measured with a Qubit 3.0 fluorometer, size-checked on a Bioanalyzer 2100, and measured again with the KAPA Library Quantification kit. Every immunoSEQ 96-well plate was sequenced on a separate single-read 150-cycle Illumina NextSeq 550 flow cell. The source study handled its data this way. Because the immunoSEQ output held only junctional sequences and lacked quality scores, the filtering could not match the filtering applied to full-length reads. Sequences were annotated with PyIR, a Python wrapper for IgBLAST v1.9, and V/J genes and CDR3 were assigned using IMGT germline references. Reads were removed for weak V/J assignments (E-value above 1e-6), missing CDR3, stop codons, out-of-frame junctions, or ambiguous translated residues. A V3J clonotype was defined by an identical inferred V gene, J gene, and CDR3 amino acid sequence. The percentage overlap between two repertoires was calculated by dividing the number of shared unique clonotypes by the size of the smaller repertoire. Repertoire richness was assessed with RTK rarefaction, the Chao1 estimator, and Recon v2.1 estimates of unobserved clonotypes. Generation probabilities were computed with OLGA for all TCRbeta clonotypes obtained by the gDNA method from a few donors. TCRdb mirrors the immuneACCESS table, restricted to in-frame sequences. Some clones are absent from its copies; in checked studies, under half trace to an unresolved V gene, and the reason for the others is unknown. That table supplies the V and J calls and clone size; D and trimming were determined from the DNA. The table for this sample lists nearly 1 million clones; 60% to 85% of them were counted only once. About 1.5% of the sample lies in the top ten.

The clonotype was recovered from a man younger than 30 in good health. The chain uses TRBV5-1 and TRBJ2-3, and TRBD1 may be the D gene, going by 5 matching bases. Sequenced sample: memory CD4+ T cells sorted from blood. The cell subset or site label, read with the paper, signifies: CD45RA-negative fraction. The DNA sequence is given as TGCGCCAGCAGCCCCGAAGGGGCACCCACAGATACGCAGTATTTT. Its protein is CASSPEGAPTDTQYF.